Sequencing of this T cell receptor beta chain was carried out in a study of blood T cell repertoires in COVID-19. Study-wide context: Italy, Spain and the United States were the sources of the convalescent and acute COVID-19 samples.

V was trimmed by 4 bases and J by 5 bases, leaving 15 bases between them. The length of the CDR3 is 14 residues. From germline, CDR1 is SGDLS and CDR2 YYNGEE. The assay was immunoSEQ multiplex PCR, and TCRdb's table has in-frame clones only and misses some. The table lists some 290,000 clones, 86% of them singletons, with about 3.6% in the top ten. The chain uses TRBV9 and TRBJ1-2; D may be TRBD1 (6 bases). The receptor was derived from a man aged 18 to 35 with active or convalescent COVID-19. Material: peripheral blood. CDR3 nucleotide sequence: TGTGCCAGCAGCCCTATGACAGGTCTATATGGCTACACCTTC. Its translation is CASSPMTGLYGYTF.